This TCR beta chain appears in the sequencing data of a study of tumor-infiltrating lymphocytes in primary liver carcinoma (dated by TCRdb to the late 2010s). Describing the broader study: Surgical resection was performed in China between late 2015 and 2016 on about 5 patients with histopathologically diagnosed primary liver carcinoma. Of the five patients, three men and two women aged 30 to 69 years, four had hepatocellular carcinoma and one had combined HCC and intrahepatic cholangiocarcinoma. Tumors of the five patients were stage T1-T3 N0M0 with maximum diameters of roughly 4 to 11 cm. Samples yielded roughly 3.5 to 8 million productive TCRbeta reads; read depth did not differ significantly between tissue types. For each liver tumor, the study sampled five regions along with adjacent normal tissue and blood, and applied TCRbeta repertoire sequencing, expression microarrays and whole-exome sequencing. A total of roughly 35 specimens from 5 patients underwent TCRbeta repertoire sequencing, comprising around 25 tumor regions, 5 adjacent noncancerous liver tissues and 5 peripheral blood samples. High reproducibility was observed for the technical replicate repertoires, with mean shared-clone rates approximately 0.9 and correlation coefficients above 0.95. Findings and caveats that apply to the study as a whole: The top 250 clones accounted for a significantly greater share of the repertoire in tumors than in blood (p = 0.039). Bulk unsorted samples precluded comparing CD4+ and CD8+ T cell repertoires. The study included only four or five patients, and the authors note findings should be validated in a larger study. Only the TCR beta chain was sequenced, which likely underestimates true repertoire diversity because unpaired alpha chains were not captured. Repertoire overlap was found to be higher between tumor regions (mean approximately 36%) than between tumor-adjacent (about 17%) or tumor-blood (14%) pairs, consistent with antigen-driven expansion.

A constant-region primer and ProtoScript II reverse transcriptase were used to reverse-transcribe TCRbeta-specific cDNA from roughly 480 ng total RNA. The TCRbeta libraries were prepared through three rounds of nested multiplex PCR following a slightly modified ARM-PCR procedure. Multiplex TRBV1-TRBV30 forward primers and a Cbeta reverse primer were used in the first two PCR rounds, each of which was run for around 10 cycles. Sample barcodes and Illumina adapters were attached in a final 25-cycle PCR using Deep VentR polymerase. Before sequencing, amplicons between 200 and 500 bp were purified from gel using a QIAquick gel extraction kit. An Illumina HiSeq 2500 was used to sequence the TCRbeta amplicons, generating 250-bp paired-end reads. On the authors' methods: Quality trimming of reads was performed with Trimmomatic v0.33, and paired reads were merged with FLASH v1.2.11 so that full CDR3 sequences could be recovered. MiGEC v1.2.1b assigned V, D and J germline segments to the rearranged TCRbeta sequences. Clonotype statistics and Shannon-Wiener diversity indices were calculated with VDJtools v1.0.0. To cut down on sampling bias, every analysis after diversity analysis relied on just the 250 most abundant clonotypes from each sample. The public reads were reanalyzed by TCRdb: fastp trimming at Q25, MiXCR alignment, in-frame beta chains only. Here each entry gathers all rows of one CDR3 protein and keeps the most common genes and DNA. The V and J calls and clone size are TCRdb's, not the authors'. The sample yields about 330,000 distinct CDR3 sequences; approximately 64% were counted once. About 6.3% of the sample is taken by the ten largest.

This clonotype appeared many times. The specificity of this receptor is unknown. Base qualities are not recorded, but no much larger clone differs from it by a single base. V lost 2 bases and J lost 4 bases; the stretch between them is 6 bases long. From the cysteine up to the phenylalanine, the CDR3 has a length of 13 residues. Left in the record is the CDR3 DNA by itself, 39 bases read in frame from the first base. Reading the germline V gene gives CDR1 MNHNS and CDR2 SASEGT. RNA from unsorted whole blood was extracted with TRIzol reagent, and germline DNA was obtained with the DNeasy Blood & Tissue kit. Patients had chronic HBV infection and were treatment-naive at sampling. Before surgery, roughly 4 milliliters of peripheral blood were drawn into K2EDTA tubes.

The specimen was peripheral blood. The origin of this receptor is a man between 35 and 55 years old with primary liver carcinoma and hepatitis B virus infection. The chain joins TRBV6-1 to TRBJ1-3, with TRBD1 tentatively as D gene (5 bases match). The nucleotide sequence reads TGTGCCAGCAGTGAACAGGGCGGAAACACCATATATTTT. Its protein is CASSEQGGNTIYF.